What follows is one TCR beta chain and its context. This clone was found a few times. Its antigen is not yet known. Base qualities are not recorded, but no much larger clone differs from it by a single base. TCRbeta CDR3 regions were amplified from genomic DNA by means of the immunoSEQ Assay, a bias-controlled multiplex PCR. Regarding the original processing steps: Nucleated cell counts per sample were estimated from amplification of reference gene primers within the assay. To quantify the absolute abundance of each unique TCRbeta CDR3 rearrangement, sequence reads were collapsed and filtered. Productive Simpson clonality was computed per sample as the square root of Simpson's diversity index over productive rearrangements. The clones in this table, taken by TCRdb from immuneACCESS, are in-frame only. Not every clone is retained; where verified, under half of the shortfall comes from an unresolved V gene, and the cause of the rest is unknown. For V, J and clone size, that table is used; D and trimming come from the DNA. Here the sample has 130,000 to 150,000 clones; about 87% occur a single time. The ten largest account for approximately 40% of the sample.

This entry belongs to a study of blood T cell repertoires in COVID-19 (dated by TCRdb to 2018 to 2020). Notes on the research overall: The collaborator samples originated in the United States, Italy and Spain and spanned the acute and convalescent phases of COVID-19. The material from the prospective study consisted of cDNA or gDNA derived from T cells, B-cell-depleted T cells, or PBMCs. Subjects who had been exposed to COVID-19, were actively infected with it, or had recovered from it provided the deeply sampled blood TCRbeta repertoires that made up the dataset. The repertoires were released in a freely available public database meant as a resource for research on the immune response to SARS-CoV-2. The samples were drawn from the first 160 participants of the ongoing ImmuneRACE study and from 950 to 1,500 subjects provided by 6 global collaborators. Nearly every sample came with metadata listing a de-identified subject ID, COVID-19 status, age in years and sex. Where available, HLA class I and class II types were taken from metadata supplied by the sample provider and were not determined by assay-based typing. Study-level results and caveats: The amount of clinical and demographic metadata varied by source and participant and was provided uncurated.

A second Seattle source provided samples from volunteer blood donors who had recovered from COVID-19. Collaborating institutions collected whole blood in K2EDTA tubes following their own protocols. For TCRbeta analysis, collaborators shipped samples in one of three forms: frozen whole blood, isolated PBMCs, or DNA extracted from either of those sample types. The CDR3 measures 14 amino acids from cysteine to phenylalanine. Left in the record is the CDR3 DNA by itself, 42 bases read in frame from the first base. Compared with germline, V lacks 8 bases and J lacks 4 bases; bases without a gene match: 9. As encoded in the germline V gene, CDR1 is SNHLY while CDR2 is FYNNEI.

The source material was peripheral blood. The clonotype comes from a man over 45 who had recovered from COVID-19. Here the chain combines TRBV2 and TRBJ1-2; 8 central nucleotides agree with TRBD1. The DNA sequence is TGTGCCAGCGCCCGACAGGGGATATCCTATGGCTACACCTTC. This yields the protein CASARQGISYGYTF.